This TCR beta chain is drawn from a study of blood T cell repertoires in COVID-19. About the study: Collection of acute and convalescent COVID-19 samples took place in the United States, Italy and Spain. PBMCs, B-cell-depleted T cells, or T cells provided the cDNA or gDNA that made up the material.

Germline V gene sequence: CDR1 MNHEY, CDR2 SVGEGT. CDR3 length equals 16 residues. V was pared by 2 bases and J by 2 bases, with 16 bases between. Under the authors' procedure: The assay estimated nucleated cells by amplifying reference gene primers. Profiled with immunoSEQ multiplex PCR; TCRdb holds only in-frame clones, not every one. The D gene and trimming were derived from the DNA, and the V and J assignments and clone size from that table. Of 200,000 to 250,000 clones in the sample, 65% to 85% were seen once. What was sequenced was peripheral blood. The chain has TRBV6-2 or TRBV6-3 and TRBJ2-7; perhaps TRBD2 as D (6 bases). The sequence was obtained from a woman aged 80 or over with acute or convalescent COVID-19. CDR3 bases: TGTGCCAGCAGTTACGAGTCGGGCGGGAACCCCTACGAGCAGTACTTC. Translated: CASSYESGGNPYEQYF.